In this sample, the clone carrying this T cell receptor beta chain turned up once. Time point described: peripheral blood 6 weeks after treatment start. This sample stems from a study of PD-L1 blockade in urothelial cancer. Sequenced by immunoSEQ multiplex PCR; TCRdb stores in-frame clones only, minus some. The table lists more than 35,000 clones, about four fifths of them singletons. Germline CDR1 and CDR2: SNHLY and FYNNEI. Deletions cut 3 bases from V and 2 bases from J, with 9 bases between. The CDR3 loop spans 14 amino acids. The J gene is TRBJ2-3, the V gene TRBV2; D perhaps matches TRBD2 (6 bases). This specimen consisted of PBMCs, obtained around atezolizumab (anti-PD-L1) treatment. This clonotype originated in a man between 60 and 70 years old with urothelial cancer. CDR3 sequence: CASSDRTTTDTQYF. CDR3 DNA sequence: TGTGCCAGCAGTGACCGGACTACCACAGATACGCAGTATTTT.